This entry concerns a single T cell receptor (beta chain). As processed by the authors: For nucleated cells, counts were estimated from reference gene primer amplification. Sequencing used immunoSEQ multiplex PCR; TCRdb keeps in-frame clones, though not all of them. V and J calls and clone size are as listed in that table; D and trimming were resolved from the DNA. The sample consists of approximately 390,000 clones, around 87% of them appearing once. Seattle's cohort entered during active infection and was followed longitudinally. Trimming left V 5 bases short and J 0 bases short, with 10 bases between. Per the germline V gene, CDR1 is SGHVS and CDR2 is FNYEAQ. The CDR3 loop spans 14 amino acids. The data are from a study of blood T cell repertoires in COVID-19.

The sequenced material came from peripheral blood. This chain uses TRBV7-6 with TRBJ1-1, with D possibly TRBD1 on 6 matching bases. The receptor's source is a woman between 55 and 75 years old with COVID-19, enrolled during active disease. CDR3 in DNA: TGTGCCAGCAGCCGACAGGAGATGAACACTGAAGCTTTCTTT. Its protein product is CASSRQEMNTEAFF.